A selection of T cell receptor beta chains follows, all from one sample in a study of T cells after yellow fever vaccination. One entry per CDR3 protein results from TCRdb running MiXCR on the 5' RACE reads. This sample has just under 600,000 distinct CDR3 sequences; less than 15% occur once, and the top ten carry over 12%. This specimen was PBMCs, taken on the day of the yellow fever booster vaccination. These receptors originate from a man aged 25 to 40 who received the YFV17D yellow fever vaccine. Each CDR3 is given with its conserved first and last residue. The D gene is left open where the match is weak. The size field is filled for only some rows; it gives once, few, many or a size class.

D	J	V	size	CDR3	DNA
TRBD2	TRBJ2-7	TRBV12-3/TRBV12-4	.	CASTQTSGWSYEQYF	TGTGCCAGCACTCAGACTAGCGGATGGTCCTACGAGCAGTACTTC
TRBD2	TRBJ2-1	TRBV28	few	CASRLGTSDYNEQFF	TGTGCCAGCAGATTAGGGACTAGCGACTACAATGAGCAGTTCTTC
TRBD1	TRBJ2-4	TRBV9	.	CASSPQGLKNIQYF	TGTGCCAGCAGCCCACAGGGGCTCAAAAACATTCAGTACTTC
.	TRBJ1-4	TRBV20-1	.	CSARAGATNEKLFF	TGCAGTGCTAGAGCAGGAGCAACTAATGAAAAACTGTTTTTT
.	TRBJ2-3	TRBV7-2	.	CASSRGPGSADTQYF	TGTGCCAGCAGTCGGGGGCCAGGGTCGGCAGATACGCAGTATTTT
.	TRBJ2-5	TRBV5-1	many	CASSFAGGETQYF	TGTGCCAGCAGTTTTGCAGGGGGGGAGACCCAGTACTTC
.	TRBJ2-1	TRBV11-2	.	CASSSTPGGGEQFF	TGTGCCAGCAGCTCCACCCCCGGGGGAGGCGAGCAGTTCTTC
.	TRBJ2-1	TRBV23-1	few	CASSQMDPKVHEQFF	TGCGCCAGCAGTCAGATGGACCCCAAGGTGCATGAGCAGTTCTTC
.	TRBJ2-1	TRBV19	.	CASTPGVGFYNEQFF	TGTGCCAGTACCCCGGGAGTGGGGTTTTACAATGAGCAGTTCTTC
.	TRBJ2-4	TRBV5-4	few	CASSLQGGLAKNIQYF	TGTGCCAGCAGCTTGCAGGGGGGTCTAGCCAAAAACATTCAGTACTTC
.	TRBJ2-1	TRBV4-3	.	CASSQDRKLEQFF	TGCGCCAGCAGCCAAGATCGAAAGCTGGAGCAGTTCTTC
TRBD1	TRBJ2-1	TRBV19	few	CASSTGTVLRNEQFF	TGTGCCAGTAGTACAGGGACAGTACTTCGCAATGAGCAGTTCTTC
TRBD1	TRBJ2-5	TRBV29-1	many	CSVAAGGIETQYF	TGCAGCGTTGCGGCAGGGGGCATCGAGACCCAGTACTTC
TRBD2	TRBJ2-7	TRBV29-1	few	CSVGLAGDEQYF	TGCAGCGTCGGGCTGGCGGGGGACGAGCAGTACTTC
TRBD2	TRBJ2-6	TRBV7-2	few	CASSLVAGPGANVLTF	TGTGCCAGCAGCTTAGTAGCGGGACCCGGGGCCAACGTCCTGACTTTC
TRBD1	TRBJ1-4	TRBV11-2	.	CASSPPGTGGAGEKLFF	TGTGCCAGCAGCCCGCCCGGGACAGGGGGCGCGGGGGAAAAACTGTTTTTT
.	TRBJ1-5	TRBV5-5	few	CASSFGSTLGNQPQHF	TGTGCCAGCAGCTTCGGATCAACTTTGGGCAATCAGCCCCAGCATTTT
.	TRBJ1-4	TRBV20-1	.	CSAIRAASNEKLFF	TGCAGTGCTATTCGGGCAGCGAGTAATGAAAAACTGTTTTTT
TRBD2	TRBJ2-1	TRBV29-1	.	CSGAWEGRNNEQFF	TGCAGCGGGGCCTGGGAGGGCCGTAACAATGAGCAGTTCTTC
TRBD1	TRBJ2-1	TRBV7-8	.	CASSLDRTGRREQFF	TGTGCCAGCAGCTTAGATCGGACAGGGCGGCGGGAGCAGTTCTTC
.	TRBJ2-1	TRBV20-1	.	CSARVRGPYNEQFF	TGCAGTGCTAGAGTTAGGGGCCCCTACAATGAGCAGTTCTTC
.	TRBJ2-2	TRBV20-1	.	CIAREAAGWAGELFF	TGCATCGCTAGAGAGGCTGCGGGCTGGGCCGGGGAGCTGTTTTTT
TRBD1	TRBJ2-1	TRBV20-1	.	CSAGSFGQGPGDEQFF	TGCAGTGCTGGAAGTTTTGGACAGGGCCCTGGCGATGAGCAGTTCTTC
.	TRBJ2-5	TRBV28	many	CASSHQLKETQYF	TGTGCCAGCAGTCATCAGCTAAAAGAGACCCAGTACTTC
TRBD1	TRBJ2-7	TRBV6-4	few	CASSPGQGVSEQYF	TGTGCCAGCAGTCCGGGACAGGGGGTTTCCGAGCAGTACTTC
.	TRBJ2-7	TRBV7-2	few	CASSSEGGIPAEQYF	TGTGCCAGCAGCTCGGAGGGGGGTATTCCAGCCGAGCAGTACTTC
.	TRBJ2-2	TRBV28	many	CASSLGSNTGELFF	TGTGCCAGCAGTTTAGGCTCTAACACCGGGGAGCTGTTTTTT
.	TRBJ1-2	TRBV7-9	.	CASSILNLDYGYTF	TGTGCCAGCAGCATACTGAACTTGGACTATGGCTACACCTTC
.	TRBJ2-2	TRBV6-4	many	CASSPTRGGAGELFF	TGTGCCAGCAGCCCCACTAGGGGCGGTGCCGGGGAGCTGTTTTTT
.	TRBJ2-1	TRBV5-5	.	CASSSIIALYNEQFF	TGTGCCAGCAGCTCTATTATAGCCCTCTACAATGAGCAGTTCTTC
.	TRBJ2-2	TRBV24-1	.	CATSQGLPGELFF	TGTGCCACCAGCCAGGGCCTCCCCGGGGAGCTGTTTTTT
.	TRBJ2-2	TRBV20-1	few	CSAYRVANTGELFF	TGCAGTGCGTACAGGGTTGCGAACACCGGGGAGCTGTTTTTT
.	TRBJ1-5	TRBV12-3/TRBV12-4	few	CASTRDGTGPQHF	TGTGCCAGCACCCGGGACGGGACGGGGCCCCAGCATTTT
.	TRBJ1-5	TRBV18	.	CASSPVPTGYSNQPQHF	TGTGCCAGCTCACCGGTCCCGACGGGGTATAGCAATCAGCCCCAGCATTTT
TRBD1	TRBJ2-1	TRBV29-1	.	CSVEKSRQGAINEQFF	TGCAGCGTTGAAAAATCTAGGCAGGGGGCAATAAATGAGCAGTTCTTC
TRBD1	TRBJ2-5	TRBV5-1	.	CASSFSGPPGGETQYF	TGCGCCAGCAGCTTTTCTGGCCCGCCAGGGGGTGAGACCCAGTACTTC
TRBD1	TRBJ2-2	TRBV28	.	CASSFRDRNTGELFF	TGTGCCAGCAGTTTCCGGGACAGAAACACCGGGGAGCTGTTTTTT
.	TRBJ2-5	TRBV4-3	few	CASSQEFAGETQYF	TGCGCCAGCAGCCAAGAGTTCGCGGGAGAGACCCAGTACTTC
.	TRBJ1-4	TRBV7-2	few	CASSRRRSENEKLFF	TGTGCCAGCAGCCGCCGTAGGTCGGAGAATGAAAAACTGTTTTTT
.	TRBJ2-3	TRBV20-1	few	CSARDFRRLSDTQYF	TGCAGTGCTAGAGATTTTAGGCGCCTCTCAGATACGCAGTATTTT
TRBD1	TRBJ2-2	TRBV5-4	.	CASRSGTGTNTGELFF	TGTGCCAGCAGGTCCGGGACAGGGACGAACACCGGGGAGCTGTTTTTT
.	TRBJ1-1	TRBV12-3/TRBV12-4	few	CASSLWGGRGNTEAFF	TGTGCCAGCAGTCTCTGGGGGGGCAGGGGTAACACTGAAGCTTTCTTT
.	TRBJ2-7	TRBV29-1	many	CSAGSQRNEQYF	TGCAGCGCCGGCTCTCAGAGGAACGAGCAGTACTTC
.	TRBJ2-1	TRBV6-5	many	CASSYSRGHTYNEQFF	TGTGCCAGCAGTTACTCGAGAGGGCACACCTACAATGAGCAGTTCTTC
TRBD2	TRBJ2-1	TRBV20-1	few	CSARDISGTYNYNEQFF	TGCAGTGCTAGAGATATTAGCGGGACTTATAACTACAATGAGCAGTTCTTC
.	TRBJ2-1	TRBV19	few	CASSTQRAYNEQFF	TGTGCCAGTAGTACCCAGCGGGCCTACAATGAGCAGTTCTTC
.	TRBJ1-5	TRBV2	few	CASGDSNQPQHF	TGTGCCAGTGGAGATAGCAATCAGCCCCAGCATTTT